This TCR beta chain is from a study of T cells in Graves' hyperthyroidism and ophthalmopathy. Across the study: Peripheral blood was drawn at first diagnosis, prior to all treatment. General study findings and limits: In blood, most of the thyroid clonotypes expanded above 0.001 were also present.

The V end lost 0 bases, the J end lost 4 bases, and 3 bases lay between the germline ends. CDR3 length equals 13 residues. Germline V gene data show CDR1 as LNHDA and CDR2 as SQIVND (reference sequence). This clonotype was recorded at least ten times. As yet, its antigen is unknown. The TCR beta CDR3 regions underwent amplification using RNA transcripts as the source. An initial round of RT-PCR targeting the TCR CDR3 relied on the HTBI primer set. TCRdb re-derived calls from the multiplex PCR reads in MiXCR, one entry per CDR3 protein. The sample includes some 460,000 distinct CDR3 sequences, 15% to 19% of them seen just once. Exclusion of patients followed from uncontrolled infection, other autoimmune disease, pregnancy or lactation. Each diagnosis was grounded in clinical symptoms, serum thyroxine and TRAb, thyroid ultrasound, and orbital computed tomography.

The rearrangement joins TRBV19 to TRBJ1-4; D uncertain. The sequence was collected from a woman in her late teens or twenties with Graves' hyperthyroidism. Sequenced sample: blood. The CDR3 loop is CASSIDRNEKLFF. DNA of the CDR3: TGTGCCAGTAGTATAGACCGTAATGAAAAACTGTTTTTT.